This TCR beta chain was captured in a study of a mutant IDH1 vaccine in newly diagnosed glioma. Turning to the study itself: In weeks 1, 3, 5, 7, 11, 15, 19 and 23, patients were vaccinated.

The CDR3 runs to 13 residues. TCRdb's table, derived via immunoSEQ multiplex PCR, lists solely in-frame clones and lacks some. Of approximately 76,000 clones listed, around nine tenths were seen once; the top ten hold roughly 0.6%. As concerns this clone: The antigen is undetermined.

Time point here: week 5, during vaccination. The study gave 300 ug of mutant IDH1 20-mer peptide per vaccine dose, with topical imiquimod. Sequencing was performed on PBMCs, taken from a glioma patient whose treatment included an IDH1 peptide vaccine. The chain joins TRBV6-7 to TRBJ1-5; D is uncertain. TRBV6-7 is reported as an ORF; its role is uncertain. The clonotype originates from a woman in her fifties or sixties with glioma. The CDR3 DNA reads TGTGTAAACGGGGTGGATAGCAATCAGCCCCAGCATTTT. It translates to CVNGVDSNQPQHF.